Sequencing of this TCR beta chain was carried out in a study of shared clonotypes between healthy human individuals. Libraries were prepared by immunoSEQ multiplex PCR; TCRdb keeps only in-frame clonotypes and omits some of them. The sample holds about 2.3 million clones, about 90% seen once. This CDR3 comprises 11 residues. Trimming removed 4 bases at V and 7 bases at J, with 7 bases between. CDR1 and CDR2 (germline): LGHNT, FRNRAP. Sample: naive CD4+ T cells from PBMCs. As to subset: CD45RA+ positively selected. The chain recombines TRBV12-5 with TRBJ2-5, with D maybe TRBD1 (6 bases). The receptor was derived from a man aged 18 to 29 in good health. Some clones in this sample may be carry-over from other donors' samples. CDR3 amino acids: CASGSTGTQYF. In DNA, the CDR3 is TGTGCTAGTGGTTCGACAGGGACCCAGTACTTC.